These 26 T cell receptor beta chains originate from one sample sequenced in a study of T cell responses to AZD1222 COVID-19 vaccine listed by TCRdb under 2021. The sample's time point label, decoded: baseline before first vaccination. Preparation of the library involved the immunoSEQ multiplex PCR assay. TCRdb provides this immuneACCESS table in a form limited to in-frame rearrangements. Some clones are lacking; in checked studies, under half of them reflect an unresolved V gene, and why the rest are absent is not known. The sample yields 95,000 to 150,000 clones; roughly 87% were counted once. The top ten clones comprise approximately 1.2% of the sample. The sequencing used peripheral blood, collected on day 0 of AZD1222 vaccination. Every receptor here comes from an adult in good health.

V is TRBV5-4 and J is TRBJ2-1; D possibly uses TRBD1 or TRBD2 (6 bases each). V shed 3 bases and J shed 7 bases, with 17 bases lying between them. This CDR3 has 15 residues. Germline lookup yields CDR1 SGHNT and CDR2 YYREEE (reference sequence). The CDR3 DNA follows: TGTGCCAGCAGCTCGGAGTGGGGGGCTGAAAATGAGCAGTTCTTC. This codes for CASSSEWGAENEQFF.

The chain joins TRBV11-3 to TRBJ2-1; 7 positions agree with TRBD1. CDR3 length: 14 residues. CDR1 is SGHNT, CDR2 YENEEA, per germline. The V gene end was trimmed by 5 bases and the J gene end by 6 bases; junction bases not matched to a gene: 7. The CDR3 spells CASSRGQALNEQFF. The CDR3 DNA reads as TGTGCCAGCAGCAGGGGGCAGGCCCTCAATGAGCAGTTCTTC.

V gene TRBV6-2 or TRBV6-3 combines with J gene TRBJ1-3; no clear D. The CDR3 totals 13 residues. V was cut by 5 bases and J by 1 base, with 6 bases left in between. Germline loops: CDR1 MNHEY, CDR2 SVGEGT. CDR3 sequence: CASSTESGNTIYF. The CDR3 DNA reads TGTGCCAGCAGTACGGAGTCTGGAAACACCATATATTTT.

This clone was counted once. This chain connects TRBV6-5 to TRBJ1-3, with no clear D. The CDR3 runs to 12 residues. The V end lost 6 bases, the J end lost 6 bases, and 9 bases lay between the germline ends. Germline V gives CDR1 MNHEY, CDR2 SVGAGI. In DNA, the CDR3 is TGTGCCAGCAGCGTGGACTCAAACACCATATATTTT. It translates to CASSVDSNTIYF.

This chain joins TRBV6-1 and TRBJ1-5; D is possibly TRBD1 (5 bases). This CDR3 has 17 amino acids. CDR1 is MNHNS and CDR2 is SASEGT in the germline V gene. The V end lost 1 base, the J end lost 1 base, and 14 bases lay between the germline ends. The CDR3 region is CASSEDWGVGSNQPQHF. The CDR3 nucleotides read TGTGCCAGCAGTGAAGATTGGGGCGTTGGGAGCAATCAGCCCCAGCATTTT.

The V and J genes are TRBV18 and TRBJ1-2, with 11 nucleotides matching TRBD1. The CDR3 is 14 amino acids. The V gene end was trimmed by 2 bases and the J gene end by 11 bases; junction bases not matched to a gene: 7. In germline, CDR1 is KGHSH, CDR2 LQKENI. The CDR3 protein is CASSPSGQGVGYTF. CDR3 DNA sequence: TGTGCCAGCTCACCATCGGGACAGGGGGTCGGATACACCTTC.

The gene calls are TRBV6-6 and TRBJ1-2; 8 bases are shared with TRBD1. J was trimmed by 6 bases and V by 8 bases; bases with no gene match: 11. The CDR3 runs 14 residues. Germline V gene data show CDR1 as MNHNY and CDR2 as SVGAGI (reference sequence). CDR3 nucleotide sequence: TGTGCCAGCCAGATCCCGGACAGGGTGGATGGCTACACCTTC. As protein: CASQIPDRVDGYTF.

This chain joins TRBV5-5 and TRBJ2-7, with D perhaps matching TRBD1 (6 bases). Trimming shortened V by 4 bases and J by 5 bases, and 19 bases separated the two germline ends. CDR3 length: 15 amino acids. Per the germline V gene, CDR1 is SGHKS and CDR2 is YYEKEE (reference sequence). This chain's CDR3 is CASSAQQGTPHEQYF. The CDR3 DNA sequence: TGTGCCAGCAGCGCCCAACAGGGAACACCTCACGAGCAGTACTTC.

The rearrangement links TRBV7-8 to TRBJ1-3, with D possibly being TRBD1 (6 bases). Germline V gene sequence: CDR1 SGHVS, CDR2 FQNEAQ. This CDR3 comprises 14 residues. V shed 3 bases and J shed 3 bases, with 9 bases lying between them. CDR3 sequence: CASSLGTLGNTIYF. Written as DNA, the CDR3 is TGTGCCAGCAGCTTGGGGACACTTGGAAACACCATATATTTT.

This clone appeared once. The V call is TRBV6-1, the J call TRBJ1-5; D gene uncertain. Germline CDR1 MNHNS, CDR2 SASEGT. The CDR3 loop spans 13 amino acids. With 1 base removed from V and 4 bases from J, the gap between germline ends came to 5 bases. The CDR3 bases are TGTGCCAGCAGTGAAGTGGGGAATCAGCCCCAGCATTTT. It specifies CASSEVGNQPQHF.

The chain recombines TRBV5-4 with TRBJ1-1, with D tentatively TRBD1 (6 bases). CDR1 SGHNT and CDR2 YYREEE come from the germline V gene (reference sequence). Trimming cost V 2 bases and J 0 bases, with 17 bases left between them. The length of the CDR3 is 17 residues. The CDR3 reads CASSFPMGAAMNTEAFF. In DNA, the CDR3 is TGTGCCAGCAGCTTCCCCATGGGGGCCGCTATGAACACTGAAGCTTTCTTT. The complete variable domain, with remaining parts taken from reference TRBV5-4 and TRBJ1-1, reads ETGVTQSPTHLIKTRGQQVTLRCSSQSGHNTVSWYQQALGQGPQFIFQYYREEENGRGNFPPRFSGLQFPNYSSELNVNALELDDSALYLCASSFPMGAAMNTEAFFGQGTRLTVV.

The rearrangement uses TRBV12-3 or TRBV12-4 and TRBJ1-6; D is uncertain. This CDR3 comprises 13 residues. Trimming took off 4 bases at V and 6 bases at J, with 7 bases between the two ends. This CDR3 reads CASSSNPNSPLHF. CDR3 DNA: TGTGCCAGCAGTTCCAATCCTAATTCACCCCTCCACTTT.

This sequence joins TRBV2 and TRBJ1-1; D may be TRBD1 (5 bases). The CDR3 is 15 amino acids. CDR1 SNHLY and CDR2 FYNNEI come from the germline V gene. V lost 7 bases and J lost 6, with 21 bases in between. The CDR3 DNA sequence: TGTGCCAGCAATACGGCCTGGGGCGCGGGCTCTGAAGCTTTCTTT. It yields the protein CASNTAWGAGSEAFF.

CDR3 in DNA: TGTGCCATCAGTGAGTGGGGGGACGGCTATGGCTACACCTTC. Protein: CAISEWGDGYGYTF. The chain links TRBV10-3 to TRBJ1-2; perhaps TRBD1 as D (5 bases). This CDR3 is 14 amino acids long. The V end was cut by 1 base, the J end by 4 bases, with 10 bases between. The germline CDR1 and CDR2 sequences are ENHRY and SYGVKD.

The chain couples TRBV7-9 to TRBJ1-1; no definite D call. CDR3 length: 14 amino acids. Germline V gene data show CDR1 as SEHNR and CDR2 as FQNEAQ (reference sequence). Trimming left V 1 base short and J 1 base short, with 7 bases between. The CDR3 loop is CASSLVSGNTEAFF. CDR3 nucleotides: TGTGCCAGCAGCTTAGTCTCAGGGAACACTGAAGCTTTCTTT.

J is TRBJ2-7 and V is TRBV25-1; tentative D call: TRBD2 (6 bases). The CDR3 is 11 residues long. V shed 9 bases and J shed 7 bases, with 13 bases lying between them. Per germline, CDR1 MGHDK and CDR2 SYGVNS. The CDR3 is CASKTRREQYF. DNA of the CDR3: TGTGCCAGTAAGACTAGGAGGGAGCAGTACTTC.

V is TRBV9 and J is TRBJ2-3, with unresolved D. Trimming shortened V by 0 bases and J by 5 bases, and 7 bases separated the two germline ends. The CDR3 is 13 amino acids. Germline V CDR1 and CDR2: SGDLS, YYNGEE. The CDR3: CASSVALLDTQYF. In nucleotides, the CDR3 is TGTGCCAGCAGCGTAGCTTTGCTAGATACGCAGTATTTT.

This clone was seen a single time. This sequence joins TRBV5-1 and TRBJ1-2, with no clear D. The CDR3 is made up of 15 amino acids. Trimming removed 2 bases from V and 0 bases from J, with 11 bases in between. In germline, CDR1 is SGHRS, CDR2 YFSETQ. The CDR3 bases are TGCGCCAGCAGCTTTGCTCAGAGAACTAACTATGGCTACACCTTC. This encodes CASSFAQRTNYGYTF.

This clone has only one observation. The chain carries TRBV6-4 and TRBJ2-1; the D gene is possibly TRBD1 (6 bases). CDR3 length: 15 residues. The V end was cut by 8 bases, the J end by 5 bases, with 19 bases between. Germline assignment: CDR1 MRHNA and CDR2 SNTAGT. The CDR3 here is CASAFSTGDHNEQFF. CDR3 in DNA: TGTGCCAGCGCCTTTTCGACAGGAGATCACAATGAGCAGTTCTTC.

This clone was detected only a few times. V usage is TRBV19 and J usage is TRBJ1-1, with D maybe TRBD1 (5 bases). The germline V gene encodes CDR1 LNHDA and CDR2 SQIVND (reference sequence). The germline V and J ends were trimmed by 7 bases and 5 bases, with 14 bases remaining between them. The CDR3 extends over 13 amino acids. The CDR3: CASKGQGETEAFF. CDR3 nucleotide sequence: TGTGCCAGTAAGGGGCAGGGAGAAACTGAAGCTTTCTTT.

CDR3 in amino acids: CASSFGASGGSADTQYF. CDR3 in DNA: TGCGCCAGCAGCTTTGGAGCAAGCGGGGGGAGTGCAGATACGCAGTATTTT. The chain is built from TRBV5-1 and TRBJ2-3; 9 bases match TRBD2. The CDR3 loop spans 17 amino acids. Germline V gene lookup returns CDR1 SGHRS and CDR2 YFSETQ. The junction had 11 bases not matched to a gene; V was cut back by 2 bases and J by 4 bases. The variable domain in full, with the rest retrieved from reference TRBV5-1 and TRBJ2-3, is KAGVTQTPRYLIKTRGQQVTLSCSPISGHRSVSWYQQTPGQGLQFLFEYFSETQRNKGNFPGRFSGRQFSNSRSEMNVSTLELGDSALYLCASSFGASGGSADTQYFGPGTRLTVL.

The genes are TRBV19 and TRBJ2-1, with 8 bases identical to TRBD2. CDR3 length: 17 residues. CDR1 and CDR2 from the germline V gene are LNHDA and SQIVND (reference sequence). V was clipped by 6 bases and J by 0 bases; unmatched bases: 10. The CDR3 region is CASRTRSGSTSYNEQFF. The DNA for the CDR3 is TGTGCCAGTAGGACAAGGAGCGGGAGCACCTCCTACAATGAGCAGTTCTTC. Variable domain in full (rest from reference TRBV19 and TRBJ2-1): DGGITQSPKYLFRKEGQNVTLSCEQNLNHDAMYWYRQDPGQGLRLIYYSQIVNDFQKGDIAEGYSVSREKKESFPLTVTSAQKNPTAFYLCASRTRSGSTSYNEQFFGPGTRLTVL.

The chain couples TRBV6-4 to TRBJ1-1; unclear D gene. The CDR3 is made up of 13 amino acids. V was trimmed by 4 bases and J by 0 bases, leaving 6 bases between them. CDR1 and CDR2 from the germline V gene are MRHNA and SNTAGT. For the CDR3, the DNA is TGTGCCAGCAGTGTTCAGATGAACACTGAAGCTTTCTTT. Translated: CASSVQMNTEAFF.

The chain carries TRBV4-1 and TRBJ2-7; 9 bases fit TRBD2. J lost 4 bases, V lost 0 bases, and 4 bases had no gene match. The CDR3 spans 15 residues. Looked up from germline, CDR1 is MGHRA and CDR2 is YSYEKL. The CDR3 loop is CASSQETSGLYEQYF. In DNA, the CDR3 is TGCGCCAGCAGCCAAGAAACTAGCGGGTTATACGAGCAGTACTTC.

The V call is TRBV2, the J call TRBJ1-3; TRBD1 might be the D (5 bases). The CDR3 extends over 16 amino acids. With 2 bases removed from V and 6 bases from J, the gap between germline ends came to 17 bases. CDR1 is SNHLY and CDR2 is FYNNEI in the germline V gene. As DNA, the CDR3 is TGTGCCAGCAGTGAACCAGCCGGGACGGTGACAAACACCATATATTTT. Residues: CASSEPAGTVTNTIYF.

This rearrangement joins TRBV4-1 to TRBJ1-1; D perhaps matches TRBD1 (5 bases). Germline lookup yields CDR1 MGHRA and CDR2 YSYEKL. This CDR3 has 17 amino acids. Trimming removed 0 bases at V and 3 bases at J, with 17 bases between. CDR3 bases: TGCGCCAGCAGCCAAGATGGCGTGGTCGGGGGGTACACTGAAGCTTTCTTT. Its translation is CASSQDGVVGGYTEAFF.